These 11 T cell receptor beta chains share one sample of origin, sequenced in a study of blood T cell repertoires in COVID-19. The protocol was immunoSEQ multiplex PCR, while the TCRdb copy is restricted to in-frame clones and leaves out a portion. Of about 58,000 clones listed, 88% are singletons. The sample was peripheral blood. The receptors come from a woman aged 50 to 60 with active or convalescent COVID-19.

This clone was observed a single time. The rearrangement links TRBV30 to TRBJ1-6; 7 bases are shared with TRBD1. V was clipped by 3 bases and J by 1 base; unmatched bases: 6. Germline CDR1 is GTSNPN and CDR2 is SVGIG (reference sequence). The CDR3 loop spans 16 amino acids. CDR3 coding DNA: TGTGCCTGGAGAACAGGGGCCGGGTCCTATAATTCACCCCTCCACTTT. Translation: CAWRTGAGSYNSPLHF.

J is TRBJ1-1 and V is TRBV7-8; D may be TRBD1 (5 bases). Germline V gene sequence: CDR1 SGHVS, CDR2 FQNEAQ. This CDR3 region has 14 residues. V was trimmed by 2 bases and J by 2 bases, leaving 9 bases between them. The CDR3 here is CASSLRQRNTEAFF. DNA for the CDR3: TGTGCCAGCAGCTTACGACAGAGAAACACTGAAGCTTTCTTT.

Notes on this clone: Germline is not matched at one junction end, which may reflect a read error. The rearrangement joins TRBV7-7 to TRBJ2-1; no definite D call. Germline V gene data show CDR1 as SSHAT and CDR2 as FNYEAQ (reference sequence). The CDR3 is made up of 15 amino acids. The DNA of the CDR3 is TGTGCTAGCAGCTTTAACCCGAGCTCCTACAATGAGCAGTTCTTC. The encoded protein is CASSFNPSSYNEQFF.

The CDR3 loop reads CASSPASGSWGEQYF. CDR3 in DNA: TGTGCCAGCAGCCCCGCTAGCGGGAGTTGGGGCGAGCAGTACTTC. The rearrangement joins TRBV9 to TRBJ2-7, with 10 bases fitting TRBD2. The V segment lost 4 bases and the J segment 6 bases; nucleotides outside the gene matches: 10. The CDR3 contains 15 residues. Germline V gene sequence: CDR1 SGDLS, CDR2 YYNGEE.

CDR3 residues: CASGQGMVFNGYTF. The DNA for the CDR3 is TGCGCCAGCGGACAGGGTATGGTTTTTAATGGCTACACCTTC. The chain uses TRBV4-1 and TRBJ1-2, with 8 bases fitting TRBD1. CDR1 and CDR2 from the germline V gene are MGHRA and YSYEKL. The CDR3 spans 14 residues. The J segment lost 6 bases and the V segment lost 8 bases, leaving 11 bases of the junction unmatched.

The J gene is TRBJ2-1, the V gene TRBV15; TRBD2 matches at 7 bases. This CDR3 comprises 16 residues. In germline, CDR1 is LNHNV, CDR2 YYDKDF (reference sequence). V lost 5 bases, J lost 4 bases, and 11 bases stayed unmatched. This CDR3 is CATSGVGSSGYNEQFF. DNA of the CDR3: TGTGCCACCAGCGGAGTTGGGTCTAGCGGATACAATGAGCAGTTCTTC.

V gene TRBV19 combines with J gene TRBJ2-7, with D maybe TRBD2 (6 bases). The CDR3 consists of 14 residues. The V end lost 1 base, the J end lost 3 bases, and 10 bases lay between the germline ends. CDR1 is LNHDA and CDR2 is SQIVND in the germline V gene (reference sequence). This CDR3 is CASSIGLGHYEQYF. CDR3 coding DNA: TGTGCCAGTAGTATAGGACTAGGGCACTACGAGCAGTACTTC.

V gene TRBV28 combines with J gene TRBJ1-1; 7 bases map to TRBD1. This CDR3 has 15 amino acids. With V trimmed by 5 bases and J by 1 base, 7 bases remained unmatched. CDR1 is MDHEN and CDR2 is SYDVKM in the germline V gene. CDR3 protein: CASSMGDRENTEAFF. The CDR3 DNA reads as TGTGCCAGCAGTATGGGAGACAGGGAGAACACTGAAGCTTTCTTT.

The chain employs TRBV4-2 and TRBJ2-5; 12 positions agree with TRBD1. This CDR3 is 16 amino acids long. Germline-derived CDR1 and CDR2 are LGHNA and YNFKEQ. V lost 5 bases and J lost 4; bases outside the gene matches: 8. CDR3 coding DNA: TGTGCCAGCAGCACCCGGGACAGGGGGCTAGGAGAGACCCAGTACTTC. It translates to CASSTRDRGLGETQYF.

The chain carries TRBV10-3 and TRBJ1-3, with 7 bases fitting TRBD1. Losses at the gene ends were 6 bases for V and 2 bases for J; bases not matched to a gene: 16. There are 18 residues in the CDR3. In germline, CDR1 is ENHRY, CDR2 SYGVKD. The CDR3 here is CAIREPHRETGTGNTIYF. The CDR3 DNA sequence: TGTGCCATCAGGGAACCCCACCGAGAGACAGGGACTGGAAACACCATATATTTT.

This clone was observed a handful of times. V is TRBV18 and J is TRBJ2-7; 7 nucleotides match TRBD1. The trim removed 0 bases at V and 3 bases at J, leaving 11 bases unmatched. There are 17 residues in the CDR3. Germline-derived CDR1 and CDR2 are KGHSH and LQKENI. The chain's CDR3 is CASSPPPYRTGIYEQYF. The CDR3, as DNA: TGTGCCAGCTCACCACCCCCTTATCGGACAGGTATCTACGAGCAGTACTTC. Looking up the rest from reference TRBV18 and TRBJ2-7 gives the full variable domain: NAGVMQNPRHLVRRRGQEARLRCSPMKGHSHVYWYRQLPEEGLKFMVYLQKENIIDESGMPKERFSAEFPKEGPSILRIQQVVRGDSAAYFCASSPPPYRTGIYEQYFGPGTRLTVT.